A selection of T cell receptor beta chains follows, all from one sample in a study of T-cell reconstitution after alpha-beta-depleted transplantation in children. TCRdb recomputed calls from the PCR reads with MiXCR, one row per CDR3 protein. Of approximately 89,000 distinct CDR3 sequences listed, roughly a sixth are singletons. The material was PBMCs, mostly from graft donor cells, obtained 180 days after TCRalphabeta/CD19-depleted stem cell transplant. The receptors come from a male patient between 2 and 9 years old who had a stem cell transplant for acute lymphoblastic leukemia, so the T cells may come from the graft donor. Both conserved end residues are part of each CDR3. The D gene is left open where the match is weak. Expanded clones get a size class; other rows say once, few or many, or leave the size out.

v_call	j_call	clone_size	d_call	cdr3_aa	cdr3_nt
TRBV14	TRBJ1-1	few	-	CASSQAAGSGSEAFF	TGTGCCAGCAGCCAAGCCGCAGGGTCGGGGTCTGAAGCTTTCTTT
TRBV5-5	TRBJ1-6	many	TRBD1	CASSASRQGNSPLHF	TGTGCCAGCAGCGCAAGTAGACAGGGTAATTCACCCCTCCACTTT
TRBV7-9	TRBJ2-1	-	-	CASSLGGGVRAYNEQFF	TGTGCCAGCAGCTTAGGAGGCGGGGTCCGCGCCTACAATGAGCAGTTCTTC
TRBV27	TRBJ2-3	few	TRBD1	CASSLSAQGGTDTQYF	TGTGCCAGCAGTTTATCGGCGCAGGGGGGCACAGATACGCAGTATTTT
TRBV5-5	TRBJ2-7	-	-	CASSLNPWEQYF	TGTGCCAGCAGCTTGAATCCCTGGGAGCAGTACTTC
TRBV20-1	TRBJ1-5	-	TRBD1	CSAREGQVGETTEPQHF	TGCAGTGCTAGAGAGGGACAGGTGGGGGAGACTACGGAGCCCCAGCATTTT
TRBV7-2	TRBJ2-7	-	TRBD1	CASSSGTGPEQYF	TGTGCCAGCAGCTCAGGGACAGGGCCCGAGCAGTACTTC
TRBV12-3/TRBV12-4	TRBJ2-7	-	TRBD2	CATARGSGLAFEQYF	TGTGCCACCGCGAGAGGGAGCGGACTAGCGTTCGAGCAGTACTTC
TRBV7-2	TRBJ1-2	few	-	CASSSGTGASGYTF	TGTGCCAGCAGCTCCGGGACCGGGGCAAGCGGCTACACCTTC
TRBV7-9	TRBJ2-1	-	-	CASSLLFDEQFF	TGTGCCAGCAGCTTACTTTTCGATGAGCAGTTCTTC